This T cell receptor beta chain was obtained from a study of cytomegalovirus exposure and HLA in healthy donors. As for this clone: Antigen specificity is unknown.

Donors counted as nominally healthy when sampled, yet unrecorded immune exposures were likely. General study findings and limits: V segments that were indistinguishable, TRBV6-2 and TRBV6-3 among them, were omitted from analysis. Later findings reportedly placed an Asian-associated ancestry cluster below the roughly 690-donor mean for N-insertions.

The germline V and J ends were trimmed by 3 bases and 3 bases, with 14 bases remaining between them. The CDR3 is 16 residues long. The germline V gene has CDR1 LGHNA and CDR2 YNFKEQ. The study ran its PCR with 60 Vbeta and 13 Jbeta primers. Profiled with immunoSEQ multiplex PCR; TCRdb holds only in-frame clones, not every one. The sample consists of roughly 100,000 clones, more than 65% of them appearing once. The clonotype was recovered from a woman aged 45-65 years in good health and CMV-seropositive. The sequenced material came from PBMCs. The chain has TRBV4-2 and TRBJ2-2; D perhaps matches TRBD2 (5 bases). Written as DNA, the CDR3 is TGTGCCAGCAGCCAGACCCAGGACTCCCACACCGGGGAGCTGTTTTTT. This gives the protein CASSQTQDSHTGELFF.